The T cell receptor beta chain under discussion was sequenced for a study of blood T cell repertoires in COVID-19. CDR3 size: 17 residues. Germline values: CDR1 SGDLS, CDR2 YYNGEE. V lost 1 base and J 0 bases, leaving 15 bases between the germline ends. The assay was immunoSEQ multiplex PCR, and TCRdb's table has in-frame clones only and misses some. The sample holds 200,000 or so clones, roughly 88% seen once. The rearrangement uses TRBV9 and TRBJ2-3; tentatively, D is TRBD2 (6 bases). Material for sequencing was peripheral blood. This TCR came from a human donor in a cohort sampled during active COVID-19. CDR3 loop: CASSVRGTASSTDTQYF. The CDR3 DNA reads TGTGCCAGCAGCGTAAGAGGGACTGCTTCTAGCACAGATACGCAGTATTTT.